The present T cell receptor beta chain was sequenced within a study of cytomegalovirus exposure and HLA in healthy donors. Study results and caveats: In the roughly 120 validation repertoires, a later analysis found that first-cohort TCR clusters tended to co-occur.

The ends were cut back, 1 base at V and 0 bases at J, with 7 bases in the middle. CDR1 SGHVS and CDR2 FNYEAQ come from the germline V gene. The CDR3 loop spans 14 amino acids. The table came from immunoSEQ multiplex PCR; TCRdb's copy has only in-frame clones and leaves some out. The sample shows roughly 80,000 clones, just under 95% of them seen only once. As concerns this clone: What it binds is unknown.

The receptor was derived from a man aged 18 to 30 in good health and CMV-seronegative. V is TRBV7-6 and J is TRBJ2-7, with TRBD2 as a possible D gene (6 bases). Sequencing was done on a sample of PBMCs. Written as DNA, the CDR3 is TGTGCCAGCAGCTTAGGGGGGGACTCCTACGAGCAGTACTTC. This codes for CASSLGGDSYEQYF.